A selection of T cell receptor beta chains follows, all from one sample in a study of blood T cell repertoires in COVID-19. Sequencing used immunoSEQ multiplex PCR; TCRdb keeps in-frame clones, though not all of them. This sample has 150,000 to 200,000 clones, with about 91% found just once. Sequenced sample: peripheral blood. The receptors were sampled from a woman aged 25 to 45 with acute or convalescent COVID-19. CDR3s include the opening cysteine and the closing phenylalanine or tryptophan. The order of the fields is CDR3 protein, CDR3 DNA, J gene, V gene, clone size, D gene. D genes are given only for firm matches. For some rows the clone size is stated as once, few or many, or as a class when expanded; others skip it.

CDR3aa: CATSDEPGLAAPGELFF
CDR3nt: TGTGCCACCAGTGATGAACCGGGACTAGCGGCTCCCGGGGAGCTGTTTTTT
j_gene: TRBJ2-2
v_gene: TRBV24-1
abundance: .
d_gene: TRBD2

CDR3aa: CASSRIRLGGIYEQYF
CDR3nt: TGTGCCAGCAGTCGAATACGACTGGGCGGGATTTACGAGCAGTACTTC
j_gene: TRBJ2-7
v_gene: TRBV6-2/TRBV6-3
abundance: once
d_gene: .

CDR3aa: CASSLDDPRPQHF
CDR3nt: TGTGCCAGCAGCTTAGACGATCCCAGGCCCCAGCATTTT
j_gene: TRBJ1-5
v_gene: TRBV7-8
abundance: .
d_gene: .

CDR3aa: CASSYRQGADTGELFF
CDR3nt: TGTGCCAGTAGTTATCGACAGGGCGCTGACACCGGGGAGCTGTTTTTT
j_gene: TRBJ2-2
v_gene: TRBV19
abundance: .
d_gene: TRBD1

CDR3aa: CAISRGAMELFF
CDR3nt: TGTGCCATCAGTCGGGGGGCGATGGAGCTGTTTTTT
j_gene: TRBJ2-2
v_gene: TRBV10-3
abundance: .
d_gene: .

CDR3aa: CAWSAIGSGRNEQFF
CDR3nt: TGTGCCTGGAGTGCGATTGGGAGCGGGAGAAATGAGCAGTTCTTC
j_gene: TRBJ2-1
v_gene: TRBV30
abundance: .
d_gene: TRBD2

CDR3aa: CASSQGQSYEQYF
CDR3nt: TGTGCCAGCAGCCAGGGACAGAGCTACGAGCAGTACTTC
j_gene: TRBJ2-7
v_gene: TRBV7-6
abundance: many
d_gene: TRBD1

CDR3aa: CASSPLRAQGDTIYF
CDR3nt: TGTGCCAGCTCACCACTACGGGCCCAGGGGGACACCATATATTTT
j_gene: TRBJ1-3
v_gene: TRBV18
abundance: once
d_gene: TRBD1

CDR3aa: CASSQQGAGVGGELFF
CDR3nt: TGTGCCAGCAGTCAACAGGGGGCCGGGGTTGGCGGGGAGCTGTTTTTT
j_gene: TRBJ2-2
v_gene: TRBV6-6
abundance: .
d_gene: TRBD1

CDR3aa: CASSFGLANWNEQFF
CDR3nt: TGCGCCAGCAGCTTTGGACTAGCGAATTGGAATGAGCAGTTCTTC
j_gene: TRBJ2-1
v_gene: TRBV5-1
abundance: .
d_gene: TRBD2

CDR3aa: CASSGTGKTNEKLFF
CDR3nt: TGTGCCAGCAGTGGTACAGGGAAGACTAATGAAAAACTGTTTTTT
j_gene: TRBJ1-4
v_gene: TRBV6-4
abundance: .
d_gene: .

CDR3aa: CASSPNRDTSYEQYF
CDR3nt: TGTGCCAGCAGCCCCAACCGGGACACCTCCTACGAGCAGTACTTC
j_gene: TRBJ2-7
v_gene: TRBV7-8
abundance: .
d_gene: .

CDR3aa: CASSAYNYNEQFF
CDR3nt: TGTGCCAGCAGTGCTTACAACTACAATGAGCAGTTCTTC
j_gene: TRBJ2-1
v_gene: TRBV6-7
abundance: .
d_gene: .

CDR3aa: CASSGFDTDTQYF
CDR3nt: TGTGCCAGTAGCGGGTTCGACACAGATACGCAGTATTTT
j_gene: TRBJ2-3
v_gene: TRBV18
abundance: .
d_gene: TRBD2

CDR3aa: CSASGVNEQFF
CDR3nt: TGCAGTGCTAGTGGCGTCAATGAGCAGTTCTTC
j_gene: TRBJ2-1
v_gene: TRBV20-1
abundance: .
d_gene: .

CDR3aa: CASSSSGANVLTF
CDR3nt: TGTGCCAGCAGTTCGTCTGGGGCCAACGTCCTGACTTTC
j_gene: TRBJ2-6
v_gene: TRBV6-5
abundance: .
d_gene: .

CDR3aa: CASSLVGQGTYEQYF
CDR3nt: TGTGCCAGCAGCTTGGTGGGCCAGGGCACCTACGAGCAGTACTTC
j_gene: TRBJ2-7
v_gene: TRBV5-4
abundance: once
d_gene: .

CDR3aa: CSARTIEQYF
CDR3nt: TGCAGTGCTAGAACTATCGAGCAGTACTTC
j_gene: TRBJ2-7
v_gene: TRBV20-1
abundance: .
d_gene: .

CDR3aa: CASISGGANEKLFF
CDR3nt: TGTGCCAGCATTTCGGGGGGAGCTAATGAAAAACTGTTTTTT
j_gene: TRBJ1-4
v_gene: TRBV2
abundance: once
d_gene: .

CDR3aa: CASSPWDRDEKLFF
CDR3nt: TGCGCCAGCAGCCCCTGGGACAGGGATGAAAAACTGTTTTTT
j_gene: TRBJ1-4
v_gene: TRBV4-1
abundance: .
d_gene: TRBD1

CDR3aa: CSASGLAQTF
CDR3nt: TGCAGTGCTAGTGGACTAGCGCAGACCTTC
j_gene: TRBJ2-7
v_gene: TRBV20-1
abundance: .
d_gene: TRBD2

CDR3aa: CARASPTNEKLFF
CDR3nt: TGTGCCAGAGCTTCCCCAACTAATGAAAAACTGTTTTTT
j_gene: TRBJ1-4
v_gene: TRBV2
abundance: .
d_gene: .

CDR3aa: CARPDRPVEQYF
CDR3nt: TGTGCCAGACCCGACAGGCCGGTCGAGCAGTACTTC
j_gene: TRBJ2-7
v_gene: TRBV19
abundance: .
d_gene: .

CDR3aa: CASSPGDRGETEAFF
CDR3nt: TGCGCCAGCAGCCCGGGGGACAGGGGAGAGACTGAAGCTTTCTTT
j_gene: TRBJ1-1
v_gene: TRBV5-1
abundance: .
d_gene: TRBD1

CDR3aa: CASSSTGPGIAQYF
CDR3nt: TGTGCCAGCAGCTCAACCGGGCCCGGGATTGCCCAGTACTTC
j_gene: TRBJ2-5
v_gene: TRBV6-5
abundance: .
d_gene: .

CDR3aa: CASSPSGGWSPGELFF
CDR3nt: TGTGCCAGCAGTCCCAGCGGAGGGTGGTCGCCCGGGGAGCTGTTTTTT
j_gene: TRBJ2-2
v_gene: TRBV2
abundance: .
d_gene: .

CDR3aa: CASSQESALAGVGYETQYF
CDR3nt: TGTGCCAGCAGCCAAGAGTCAGCGCTAGCGGGAGTCGGATACGAGACCCAGTACTTC
j_gene: TRBJ2-5
v_gene: TRBV3-1/TRBV3-2
abundance: .
d_gene: TRBD2